Listed below are T cell receptor beta chains from one sample, sequenced in a study of cytomegalovirus exposure and HLA in healthy donors. Using immunoSEQ multiplex PCR, the repertoire was profiled, and TCRdb retains in-frame clones only, with some absent. Of approximately 170,000 clones in the sample, 77% were seen once. Sequencing was carried out using PBMCs. The receptors originated from a woman aged 40 to 50 in good health and CMV-seropositive. The CDR3 runs from the conserved cysteine through the conserved F or W. Fields, in order: clone size, J gene, D gene, V gene, CDR3 protein, CDR3 DNA. D genes are given only for firm matches. Some rows have no size entry. The others give once, few or many, or a class for an expanded clone.

abundance: -
j_gene: TRBJ1-1
d_gene: TRBD1
v_gene: TRBV5-4
CDR3aa: CASRTGQGSEAFF
CDR3nt: TGTGCCAGCAGAACGGGACAGGGGAGTGAAGCTTTCTTT

abundance: -
j_gene: TRBJ1-1
d_gene: TRBD1
v_gene: TRBV6-6
CDR3aa: CASSSQRTGGITEAFF
CDR3nt: TGTGCCAGCAGTTCACAACGGACAGGGGGCATCACTGAAGCTTTCTTT

abundance: few
j_gene: TRBJ1-1
d_gene: -
v_gene: TRBV5-1
CDR3aa: CASVPLPGLNTEAFF
CDR3nt: TGCGCCAGCGTGCCTCTGCCAGGACTTAACACTGAAGCTTTCTTT

abundance: -
j_gene: TRBJ1-5
d_gene: -
v_gene: TRBV30
CDR3aa: CAWSDRDQPQHF
CDR3nt: TGTGCCTGGAGTGACAGAGATCAGCCCCAGCATTTT

abundance: -
j_gene: TRBJ1-6
d_gene: TRBD1
v_gene: TRBV30
CDR3aa: CAWRQKSGQGAPPLHF
CDR3nt: TGTGCCTGGAGGCAAAAATCGGGACAGGGGGCTCCACCCCTCCACTTT

abundance: -
j_gene: TRBJ2-7
d_gene: -
v_gene: TRBV28
CDR3aa: CASSPSGASSYEQYF
CDR3nt: TGTGCCAGCAGTCCGTCGGGAGCCAGCTCCTACGAGCAGTACTTC

abundance: -
j_gene: TRBJ2-7
d_gene: TRBD1
v_gene: TRBV9
CDR3aa: CASSLGQGASYEQYF
CDR3nt: TGTGCCAGCAGCTTGGGACAGGGGGCTTCCTACGAGCAGTACTTC

abundance: -
j_gene: TRBJ2-1
d_gene: -
v_gene: TRBV19
CDR3aa: CASSLTGGRVNEQFF
CDR3nt: TGTGCCAGTAGTCTAACGGGGGGCAGAGTAAATGAGCAGTTCTTC

abundance: -
j_gene: TRBJ2-1
d_gene: TRBD2
v_gene: TRBV7-9
CDR3aa: CASSLPLAGGNEQFF
CDR3nt: TGTGCCAGCAGCTTACCACTAGCGGGAGGGAATGAGCAGTTCTTC

abundance: few
j_gene: TRBJ2-7
d_gene: TRBD2
v_gene: TRBV11-2
CDR3aa: CASRRLAGPKSYEQYF
CDR3nt: TGTGCCAGCAGAAGACTAGCGGGCCCCAAGTCCTACGAGCAGTACTTC

abundance: -
j_gene: TRBJ2-3
d_gene: -
v_gene: TRBV9
CDR3aa: CASSPRLRDWRHGTDTQYF
CDR3nt: TGTGCCAGCAGCCCTCGACTCCGGGACTGGCGGCACGGCACAGATACGCAGTATTTT

abundance: -
j_gene: TRBJ1-1
d_gene: TRBD1
v_gene: TRBV7-8
CDR3aa: CASSPGQGNTEAFF
CDR3nt: TGTGCCAGCAGCCCTGGACAGGGGAACACTGAAGCTTTCTTT

abundance: -
j_gene: TRBJ2-3
d_gene: -
v_gene: TRBV11-3
CDR3aa: CASSKVADTQYF
CDR3nt: TGTGCCAGCAGCAAAGTTGCGGATACGCAGTATTTT

abundance: -
j_gene: TRBJ1-1
d_gene: -
v_gene: TRBV10-3
CDR3aa: CAISPQGGDTEAFF
CDR3nt: TGTGCCATCAGCCCACAGGGAGGGGACACTGAAGCTTTCTTT

abundance: -
j_gene: TRBJ2-7
d_gene: -
v_gene: TRBV4-3
CDR3aa: CASSRALGEAGEQYF
CDR3nt: TGCGCCAGCAGCCGGGCGTTGGGGGAGGCGGGCGAGCAGTACTTC

abundance: -
j_gene: TRBJ1-3
d_gene: TRBD1
v_gene: TRBV7-2
CDR3aa: CASSLDRAGNTIYF
CDR3nt: TGTGCCAGCAGCTTGGACAGGGCTGGAAACACCATATATTTT

abundance: -
j_gene: TRBJ1-1
d_gene: -
v_gene: TRBV28
CDR3aa: CASSLPVGQMNTEAFF
CDR3nt: TGTGCCAGCAGTTTACCGGTCGGACAAATGAACACTGAAGCTTTCTTT

abundance: -
j_gene: TRBJ2-3
d_gene: -
v_gene: TRBV29-1
CDR3aa: CSVFRGTDTQYF
CDR3nt: TGCAGCGTTTTCAGGGGCACAGATACGCAGTATTTT

abundance: -
j_gene: TRBJ2-3
d_gene: TRBD2
v_gene: TRBV19
CDR3aa: CASRLAGSQPSTDTQYF
CDR3nt: TGTGCCAGTAGACTAGCGGGGAGTCAACCTAGCACAGATACGCAGTATTTT

abundance: -
j_gene: TRBJ2-1
d_gene: -
v_gene: TRBV19
CDR3aa: CASSSVIQRESGNEQFF
CDR3nt: TGTGCCAGTAGTTCCGTGATTCAACGGGAGTCTGGCAATGAGCAGTTCTTC

abundance: -
j_gene: TRBJ2-1
d_gene: TRBD2
v_gene: TRBV5-4
CDR3aa: CASSATSVNEQFF
CDR3nt: TGTGCCAGCAGCGCGACTAGCGTCAATGAGCAGTTCTTC

abundance: -
j_gene: TRBJ2-2
d_gene: -
v_gene: TRBV5-1
CDR3aa: CASSLEWGPNTGELFF
CDR3nt: TGCGCCAGCAGCTTGGAGTGGGGCCCGAACACCGGGGAGCTGTTTTTT

abundance: -
j_gene: TRBJ2-7
d_gene: TRBD2
v_gene: TRBV5-4
CDR3aa: CASSRGGGTKPYEQYF
CDR3nt: TGTGCCAGCAGTCGGGGGGGAGGAACGAAACCCTACGAGCAGTACTTC

abundance: -
j_gene: TRBJ2-7
d_gene: TRBD1
v_gene: TRBV19
CDR3aa: CASSPRDRVSEQYF
CDR3nt: TGTGCCAGTAGTCCCCGGGACAGGGTTTCCGAGCAGTACTTC

abundance: -
j_gene: TRBJ1-5
d_gene: -
v_gene: TRBV4-2
CDR3aa: CASSQGTAYNQPQHF
CDR3nt: TGTGCCAGCAGCCAAGGGACAGCCTACAATCAGCCCCAGCATTTT

abundance: -
j_gene: TRBJ1-5
d_gene: -
v_gene: TRBV2
CDR3aa: CASSEDLGGHQPQHF
CDR3nt: TGTGCCAGCAGTGAAGACCTCGGTGGTCATCAGCCCCAGCATTTT

abundance: -
j_gene: TRBJ2-1
d_gene: -
v_gene: TRBV7-2
CDR3aa: CASSFRVGNEQFF
CDR3nt: TGTGCCAGCAGCTTCCGGGTAGGCAATGAGCAGTTCTTC

abundance: -
j_gene: TRBJ2-3
d_gene: TRBD1
v_gene: TRBV4-1
CDR3aa: CASSQVTGTSTDTQYF
CDR3nt: TGCGCCAGCAGCCAAGTGACAGGGACCTCCACAGATACGCAGTATTTT

abundance: -
j_gene: TRBJ1-5
d_gene: -
v_gene: TRBV6-5
CDR3aa: CASRHVNNQPQHF
CDR3nt: TGTGCCAGCAGACACGTAAACAATCAGCCCCAGCATTTT

abundance: -
j_gene: TRBJ1-1
d_gene: TRBD1
v_gene: TRBV10-1
CDR3aa: CASGTGDTEAFF
CDR3nt: TGCGCCAGCGGGACAGGGGACACTGAAGCTTTCTTT

abundance: -
j_gene: TRBJ1-6
d_gene: -
v_gene: TRBV7-2
CDR3aa: CASSSDPGSPLHF
CDR3nt: TGTGCCAGCAGCTCAGACCCGGGGTCACCCCTCCACTTT

abundance: few
j_gene: TRBJ2-2
d_gene: -
v_gene: TRBV6-5
CDR3aa: CASSYFGGELFF
CDR3nt: TGTGCCAGCAGTTATTTCGGGGGGGAGCTGTTTTTT

abundance: -
j_gene: TRBJ2-7
d_gene: TRBD2
v_gene: TRBV9
CDR3aa: CASSVAKASGVYEQYF
CDR3nt: TGTGCCAGCAGCGTAGCTAAGGCTAGCGGGGTCTACGAGCAGTACTTC

abundance: -
j_gene: TRBJ2-3
d_gene: TRBD2
v_gene: TRBV19
CDR3aa: CASSIAGGGTDTQYF
CDR3nt: TGTGCCAGTAGTATTGCGGGAGGGGGCACAGATACGCAGTATTTT

abundance: -
j_gene: TRBJ1-2
d_gene: TRBD1
v_gene: TRBV29-1
CDR3aa: CSVPQGELYGYTF
CDR3nt: TGCAGCGTCCCCCAGGGGGAACTTTATGGCTACACCTTC

abundance: once
j_gene: TRBJ2-1
d_gene: TRBD2
v_gene: TRBV9
CDR3aa: CASSQEGEGEQFF
CDR3nt: TGTGCCAGCAGCCAGGAAGGGGAGGGTGAGCAGTTCTTC